Following are 32 T cell receptor beta chains from one sample sequenced in a study of T cell clones after liver transplantation. The method was immunoSEQ multiplex PCR; TCRdb's version includes in-frame clones alone and lacks a portion of them. The sample contains tens of thousands of clones, around four fifths of which appear only once. This specimen was CD4+ T cells from blood, taken 46 months after liver transplant. These receptors were obtained from a human patient who received a liver transplant. Some T cells may be graft donor cells.

V is TRBV18 and J is TRBJ2-7; D gene ambiguous. Germline assignment: CDR1 KGHSH and CDR2 LQKENI. V shed 8 bases and J shed 0 bases, with 14 bases lying between them. CDR3 length: 14 residues. This chain's CDR3 is CASLPGTSSYEQYF. The CDR3 coding sequence is TGTGCCAGCCTCCCCGGTACGAGCTCCTACGAGCAGTACTTC.

The chain couples TRBV5-1 to TRBJ2-3, with 9 nucleotides matching TRBD1. Germline values: CDR1 SGHRS, CDR2 YFSETQ. The ends lost 3 bases at V and 0 bases at J; junction bases unmatched: 5. The CDR3 sequence is 16 residues long. The CDR3 DNA sequence: TGCGCCAGCAGCTCAACAGGGGGCTCAAGCACAGATACGCAGTATTTT. Its translation: CASSSTGGSSTDTQYF.

The CDR3 region has the DNA TGTGCCAGCAGCCCCGGGACTAGCGGGAGAACTCACGAGCAGTACTTC. Amino acids: CASSPGTSGRTHEQYF. This chain links TRBV5-4 with TRBJ2-7, with TRBD2 identical over 14 bases. V trimming: 4 bases; J trimming: 5 bases; junction bases outside the gene matches: 8. The length of the CDR3 is 16 residues. The V gene's germline CDR1 is SGHNT and CDR2 YYREEE (reference sequence).

V usage is TRBV7-9 and J usage is TRBJ2-1; D perhaps matches TRBD1 (6 bases). The CDR3 sequence is 15 residues long. CDR1 and CDR2 from the germline V gene are SEHNR and FQNEAQ (reference sequence). Trimming shortened V by 5 bases and J by 6 bases, and 17 bases separated the two germline ends. CDR3 sequence reads: CASSPPFRGGNEQFF. CDR3 nucleotides: TGTGCCAGCAGCCCTCCGTTTAGAGGGGGCAATGAGCAGTTCTTC.

The gene calls are TRBV28 and TRBJ1-2; tentatively, D is TRBD1 (6 bases). This CDR3 has 15 residues. The V gene's germline CDR1 is MDHEN and CDR2 SYDVKM. V lost 2 bases to trimming and J lost 7 bases, with 17 bases between them. The CDR3 is CASSLEQGKRGGYTF. The CDR3 bases are TGTGCCAGCAGTTTAGAGCAGGGGAAGAGGGGTGGCTACACCTTC.

The chain couples TRBV28 to TRBJ1-2; possible D gene TRBD1, 5 bases. Germline CDR1 and CDR2: MDHEN and SYDVKM. This CDR3 is 15 amino acids long. With 5 bases removed from V and 7 bases from J, the gap between germline ends came to 20 bases. CDR3 nucleotide sequence: TGTGCCAGCAGTCTTCCTGTCGGGGCCCGGGGTGGCTACACCTTC. This sequence encodes CASSLPVGARGGYTF.

The CDR3 here is CSVDEAGGGKETQYF. For the CDR3, the DNA is TGCAGCGTTGATGAAGCGGGAGGGGGAAAAGAGACCCAGTACTTC. J is TRBJ2-5 and V is TRBV29-1, with 10 bases matching TRBD2. The trim removed 3 bases at V and 3 bases at J, leaving 7 bases unmatched. The germline CDR1 and CDR2 sequences are SQVTM and ANQGSEA. CDR3 length: 15 amino acids. Complete variable domain (other parts from reference TRBV29-1 and TRBJ2-5): SAVISQKPSRDICQRGTSLTIQCQVDSQVTMMFWYRQQPGQSLTLIATANQGSEATYESGFVIDKFPISRPNLTFSTLTVSNMSPEDSSIYLCSVDEAGGGKETQYFGPGTRLLVL.

V and J are TRBV11-2 and TRBJ2-1, with TRBD2 matching 7 bases. The CDR3 has 16 residues. Germline-derived CDR1 and CDR2 are SGHAT and FQNNGV. J gave up 7 bases and V 1 base, and 10 bases lay outside the gene matches. CDR3 sequence (DNA): TGTGCCAGCAGCTTAGTTTCCGGGACTAACTCTAATGAGCAGTTCTTC. Encoded protein: CASSLVSGTNSNEQFF.

The rearrangement links TRBV7-2 to TRBJ1-3, with D possibly being TRBD1 (5 bases). Germline loops: CDR1 SGHTA, CDR2 FQGNSA. V dropped 5 bases and J dropped 14 bases, with 25 bases sitting between them. The CDR3 loop spans 15 amino acids. For the CDR3, the DNA is TGTGCCAGCAGCCGACAGAGGACGGGGGAACTGTCTTTATATTTT. This codes for CASSRQRTGELSLYF. Complete variable domain (other parts from reference TRBV7-2 and TRBJ1-3): GAGVSQSPSNKVTEKGKDVELRCDPISGHTALYWYRQSLGQGLEFLIYFQGNSAPDKSGLPSDRFSAERTGGSVSTLTIQRTQQEDSAVYLCASSRQRTGELSLYFGEGSWLTVV.

The DNA of the CDR3 is TGCGCCAGCAGCTTGGACGGTTATAGCAATCAGCCCCAGCATTTT. Translated: CASSLDGYSNQPQHF. This chain links TRBV5-1 with TRBJ1-5; D gene uncertain. Germline CDR1 reads SGHRS; CDR2 reads YFSETQ. The CDR3 length is 15 residues. Trimming left V 0 bases short and J 0 bases short, with 7 bases between.

The chain uses TRBV6-6 and TRBJ2-7; weak D call: TRBD1 (5 bases). In germline, CDR1 is MNHNY, CDR2 SVGAGI (reference sequence). V lost 6 bases to trimming and J lost 2 bases, with 14 bases between them. The CDR3 contains 14 residues. The CDR3 DNA is TGTGCCAGCAGAAGGGGAAATACCCCCTACGAGCAGTACTTC. It yields the protein CASRRGNTPYEQYF.

This chain uses TRBV2 with TRBJ2-2; tentatively, D is TRBD1 or TRBD2 (5 bases each). V lost 6 bases and J 0 bases, leaving 11 bases between the germline ends. Germline assignment: CDR1 SNHLY and CDR2 FYNNEI. CDR3 length equals 15 residues. The CDR3 sequence is CASRGQTTNTGELFF. The CDR3, as DNA: TGTGCCAGCAGGGGGCAGACTACGAACACCGGGGAGCTGTTTTTT.

In DNA form, the CDR3 reads TGTGCCAGCAGCAGACAGGGAGGGAGGACAGATACGCAGTATTTT. Translation gives CASSRQGGRTDTQYF. The chain recombines TRBV7-9 with TRBJ2-3; D tentatively reads TRBD1 or TRBD2 (7 bases each). V lost 5 bases, J lost 3 bases, and 15 bases lay in between. CDR3 size: 15 residues. Germline CDR1 is SEHNR and CDR2 is FQNEAQ (reference sequence).

This clone came up once. The CDR3 loop is CSVGGRGNNEQFF. CDR3 bases: TGCAGCGTTGGGGGCAGGGGAAACAATGAGCAGTTCTTC. The J gene is TRBJ2-1, the V gene TRBV29-1, with TRBD1 as a possible D gene (6 bases). The CDR3 length is 13 residues. Per the germline V gene, CDR1 is SQVTM and CDR2 is ANQGSEA. V was pared by 4 bases and J by 5 bases, with 12 bases between.

V is TRBV9 and J is TRBJ1-2; D is uncertain. The CDR3 runs 13 residues. Per germline, CDR1 SGDLS and CDR2 YYNGEE. V gave up 4 bases and J gave up 7 bases, with 14 bases separating them. The CDR3, as DNA: TGTGCCAGCAGCTTCCGGGCCTACGGTGGCTACACCTTC. Its translation: CASSFRAYGGYTF.

This clone was recorded once. The chain is built from TRBV9 and TRBJ2-7, with D possibly TRBD2 on 6 matching bases. This CDR3 spans 14 amino acids. Trimming pared 3 bases from V and 4 bases from J, leaving 14 bases between. Germline-derived CDR1 and CDR2 are SGDLS and YYNGEE. The CDR3 sequence is CASSAGGSVYEQYF. Here the CDR3 DNA reads TGTGCCAGCAGCGCCGGAGGGAGCGTTTACGAGCAGTACTTC.

The rearrangement joins TRBV5-1 to TRBJ2-1; 7 positions agree with TRBD2. Germline CDR1 SGHRS, CDR2 YFSETQ. CDR3 length: 15 amino acids. After removal of 2 bases from V and 5 bases from J, the junction contained 7 bases not matched to a gene. DNA of the CDR3: TGCGCCAGCAGCTTTCGTGACGGGGGGAACAATGAGCAGTTCTTC. This translates into CASSFRDGGNNEQFF.

The chain is built from TRBV11-2 and TRBJ2-7, with 9 bases matching TRBD1. The junction had 12 bases not matched to a gene; V was cut back by 3 bases and J by 3 bases. Germline V gene lookup returns CDR1 SGHAT and CDR2 FQNNGV. CDR3 length equals 17 residues. DNA for the CDR3: TGTGCCAGCAGCTTTTTTACCCTCCGGGACAGGGTCTACGAGCAGTACTTC. Its protein is CASSFFTLRDRVYEQYF.

The chain's CDR3 is CASSQEGRLDGYTF. CDR3 nucleotide sequence: TGTGCCAGCAGCCAAGAAGGGCGTCTGGATGGCTACACCTTC. The chain links TRBV4-2 to TRBJ1-2, with no clear D. V was shortened by 0 bases and J by 6 bases, with 11 bases between the two germline ends. CDR1 and CDR2 (germline): LGHNA, YNFKEQ. This CDR3 region has 14 residues.

This chain joins TRBV7-9 and TRBJ2-7, with 8 nucleotides matching TRBD1. From germline, CDR1 is SEHNR and CDR2 FQNEAQ (reference sequence). The CDR3 length is 15 residues. V shed 1 base and J 3 bases; nucleotides not matched to a gene: 5. CDR3 in amino acids: CASSLGTGISYEQYF. As DNA, the CDR3 is TGTGCCAGCAGCTTAGGGACAGGGATCAGCTACGAGCAGTACTTC.

This chain links TRBV7-2 with TRBJ2-2; TRBD2 matches 9 bases. The CDR3 has 16 amino acids. After removal of 6 bases from V and 6 bases from J, the junction contained 11 bases not matched to a gene. Germline V lookup: CDR1 SGHTA, CDR2 FQGNSA. The CDR3 loop is CASSYVAGVGAGELFF. DNA of the CDR3: TGTGCCAGCAGTTATGTAGCGGGAGTTGGGGCCGGGGAGCTGTTTTTT.

This chain connects TRBV7-6 to TRBJ2-7; D is unresolved. The V gene's germline CDR1 is SGHVS and CDR2 FNYEAQ. The CDR3 runs 13 residues. Trimming stripped 1 base from V and 4 bases from J, with 8 bases between. In nucleotides, the CDR3 is TGTGCCAGCAGCTTAGGCCTCAGATACGAGCAGTACTTC. This gives the protein CASSLGLRYEQYF.

The V gene is TRBV2, the J gene TRBJ2-3; D remains unclear. This CDR3 comprises 10 residues. Looked up from germline, CDR1 is SNHLY and CDR2 is FYNNEI. The CDR3 nucleotides are TGTGCTACCTCAGAGGCCACGCAGTATTTT. This sequence encodes CATSEATQYF.

V usage is TRBV28 and J usage is TRBJ1-2; D is possibly TRBD1 (5 bases). The V end lost 4 bases, the J end lost 6 bases, and 9 bases lay between the germline ends. CDR3 length: 12 amino acids. Looked up from germline, CDR1 is MDHEN and CDR2 is SYDVKM. CDR3 nucleotide sequence: TGTGCCAGCAGTTCTCAGGGTCATGGCTACACCTTC. Amino acids: CASSSQGHGYTF.

V is TRBV11-1 and J is TRBJ2-4; 7 positions match TRBD1. Unmatched junction bases numbered 6, after V lost 5 bases and J lost 2 bases. Germline-derived CDR1 and CDR2 are SGHAT and FQDESV (reference sequence). The CDR3 sequence is 15 residues long. DNA for the CDR3: TGTGCCAGCAGCACACGACAGGGTCCCAAAAACATTCAGTACTTC. Its protein product is CASSTRQGPKNIQYF.

The V gene is TRBV18, the J gene TRBJ1-1; perhaps TRBD1 as D (5 bases). CDR3 size: 14 residues. Trimming pared 1 base from V and 4 bases from J, leaving 10 bases between. In germline, CDR1 is KGHSH, CDR2 LQKENI. The chain's CDR3 is CASSPQGLGTEAFF. The CDR3 region has the DNA TGTGCCAGCTCACCACAGGGGCTAGGCACTGAAGCTTTCTTT. Combining the CDR3 with reference TRBV18 and TRBJ1-1 gives the whole variable domain NAGVMQNPRHLVRRRGQEARLRCSPMKGHSHVYWYRQLPEEGLKFMVYLQKENIIDESGMPKERFSAEFPKEGPSILRIQQVVRGDSAAYFCASSPQGLGTEAFFGQGTRLTVV.

The V call is TRBV5-1, the J call TRBJ1-2; 7 bases match TRBD1. Trimming removed 0 bases from V and 6 bases from J; junction bases left unmatched: 5. CDR3 length: 14 residues. CDR1 is SGHRS, CDR2 YFSETQ, per germline. CDR3 DNA sequence: TGCGCCAGCAGCTTGGGGGACAGTTCCCATGGCTACACCTTC. This sequence encodes CASSLGDSSHGYTF. The full variable domain, with the rest looked up from reference TRBV5-1 and TRBJ1-2, is KAGVTQTPRYLIKTRGQQVTLSCSPISGHRSVSWYQQTPGQGLQFLFEYFSETQRNKGNFPGRFSGRQFSNSRSEMNVSTLELGDSALYLCASSLGDSSHGYTFGSGTRLTVV.

V and J are TRBV6-5 and TRBJ1-1; no clear D gene. V was cut by 6 bases and J by 1 base, with 12 bases left in between. Germline loops: CDR1 MNHEY, CDR2 SVGAGI. The CDR3 has 14 amino acids. Here the CDR3 DNA reads TGTGCCAGCAGGCTCAATCGAGGGAACACTGAAGCTTTCTTT. As protein: CASRLNRGNTEAFF.

The chain carries TRBV7-3 and TRBJ1-2, with TRBD1 matching 10 bases. The CDR3 sequence is 15 residues long. CDR1 SGHTA and CDR2 FQGTGA come from the germline V gene. The trim removed 2 bases at V and 7 bases at J, leaving 7 bases unmatched. CDR3: CASSLDPGTGVGYTF. The DNA for the CDR3 is TGTGCCAGCAGCTTAGACCCCGGGACAGGGGTTGGCTACACCTTC.

This clone was recorded only once. Mismatch with germline at one junction end may stem from a read error. The chain carries TRBV11-3 and TRBJ2-7; D unresolved. The CDR3 extends over 14 amino acids. Germline V gene lookup returns CDR1 SGHNT and CDR2 YENEEA. The CDR3 DNA reads as TGTGCCAGCAGCCGCGGTCGCTCTTCCTCCGAGCAGTACTTC. Protein: CASSRGRSSSEQYF. The whole variable domain, remainder taken from reference TRBV11-3 and TRBJ2-7, is EAGVVQSPRYKIIEKKQPVAFWCNPISGHNTLYWYLQNLGQGPELLIRYENEEAVDDSQLPKDRFSAERLKGVDSTLKIQPAELGDSAVYLCASSRGRSSSEQYFGPGTRLTVT.

J is TRBJ2-3 and V is TRBV7-2; D gene unclear. V was pared by 6 bases and J by 9 bases, with 13 bases between. The CDR3 runs 12 residues. The germline gives CDR1 SGHTA, CDR2 FQGNSA. As DNA, the CDR3 is TGTGCCAGCAGGTCGGCCGACTTAACGCAGTATTTT. Translation: CASRSADLTQYF.

The chain couples TRBV5-4 to TRBJ2-1; perhaps TRBD2 as D (5 bases). CDR3 length equals 14 residues. Per the germline V gene, CDR1 is SGHNT and CDR2 is YYREEE (reference sequence). V was shortened by 5 bases and J by 9 bases, with 18 bases between the two germline ends. CDR3 bases: TGTGCCAGCAGAGTAAGGGAGAGGAGTAGTGAGCAGTTCTTC. Amino acid sequence: CASRVRERSSEQFF. Filled out from reference TRBV5-4 and TRBJ2-1, the complete variable domain reads ETGVTQSPTHLIKTRGQQVTLRCSSQSGHNTVSWYQQALGQGPQFIFQYYREEENGRGNFPPRFSGLQFPNYSSELNVNALELDDSALYLCASRVRERSSEQFFGPGTRLTVL.